This record looks at one TCR beta chain sequence and its context. It was with 60 Vbeta and 13 Jbeta primers that the PCR ran. TCRdb's copy holds only in-frame clones and misses some; the assay was immunoSEQ multiplex PCR. There are 100,000 to 120,000 clones in the sample; 65% to 80% occur only once, and 5% to 8% lies in the top ten. This sample is part of a study of cytomegalovirus exposure and HLA in healthy donors. This sequence originates from a young man in good health and CMV-seropositive. The sequencing sample was made of PBMCs.

CDR3: CASLENRGSFTEAFF. Written as DNA, the CDR3 is TGTGCCAGCCTGGAGAACAGGGGTTCGTTCACTGAAGCTTTCTTT. The V gene is TRBV27, the J gene TRBJ1-1, with 7 bases identical to TRBD1. Trimming at V came to 8 bases and at J to 4 bases, leaving 13 bases not matched to a gene. CDR1 is MNHEY, CDR2 SMNVEV, per germline (reference sequence). The CDR3 covers 15 residues.